This T cell receptor (beta chain) was retrieved from a study of response to subunit inactivated influenza vaccine. Whole-study results and caveats: With each seasonal influenza vaccination, the authors suggested, few new T cells are recruited.

Germline CDR1 and CDR2: KGHDR and SFDVKD. The CDR3 is 14 amino acids. The ends were cut back, 2 bases at V and 3 bases at J, with 10 bases in the middle. This clonotype occurred a few times. Its antigen is currently unknown. TCRdb re-called the RT-PCR reads with MiXCR, one entry per CDR3 protein. The repertoire holds 500,000 to 600,000 distinct CDR3 sequences, with 12% to 15% as singletons. The chain joins TRBV24-1 to TRBJ2-7; no firm D call. The source was PBMCs from blood, collected roughly 12 days after vaccination. The receptor was isolated from a man aged 45-60 years who received an inactivated influenza vaccine. CDR3 bases: TGTGCCACCAGTGATTCTAATGTGGACTACGAGCAGTACTTC. The encoded protein is CATSDSNVDYEQYF.